Listed below are T cell receptor beta chains from one sample, sequenced in a study of T-cell reconstitution after alpha-beta-depleted transplantation in children. TCRdb analysed the PCR reads with MiXCR anew, one entry per CDR3 protein. Of about 540,000 distinct CDR3 sequences listed, 15% to 20% are singletons. This material consisted of PBMCs from the stem cell graft donor, taken from the stem cell graft. The receptors were gathered from a human donor who donated a stem cell graft to a child with acute lymphoblastic leukemia. CDR3s include the opening cysteine and the closing phenylalanine or tryptophan. The order of the fields is D gene, J gene, V gene, clone size, CDR3 DNA, CDR3 protein. The D gene is left open where the match is weak. Size is omitted from some rows. Given values are once, few, many or a class for expanded clones.

d_call: TRBD1
j_call: TRBJ2-5
v_call: TRBV13
clone_size: few
cdr3_nt: TGTGCCAGCAGCTTTTCCGGGACAGGGTTTCAAGAGACCCAGTACTTC
cdr3_aa: CASSFSGTGFQETQYF

d_call: .
j_call: TRBJ1-5
v_call: TRBV12-3/TRBV12-4
clone_size: few
cdr3_nt: TGTGCCAGCAGTTTAAACATTAATCAGCCCCAGCATTTT
cdr3_aa: CASSLNINQPQHF

d_call: .
j_call: TRBJ1-2
v_call: TRBV5-1
clone_size: .
cdr3_nt: TGCGCCAGCAGCTTTGGTTCGGCCTATGGCTACACCTTC
cdr3_aa: CASSFGSAYGYTF

d_call: TRBD1
j_call: TRBJ2-1
v_call: TRBV5-6
clone_size: many
cdr3_nt: TGTGCCAGCAGCTCACTGGACAGGTCGAGTGATGAGCAGTTCTTC
cdr3_aa: CASSSLDRSSDEQFF

d_call: .
j_call: TRBJ2-1
v_call: TRBV2
clone_size: few
cdr3_nt: TGTGCCAGCAGTTCTAGCGTGTACAATGAGCAGTTCTTC
cdr3_aa: CASSSSVYNEQFF

d_call: .
j_call: TRBJ1-1
v_call: TRBV29-1
clone_size: many
cdr3_nt: TGCAGCGTTGACAGGAACACTGAAGCTTTCTTT
cdr3_aa: CSVDRNTEAFF

d_call: TRBD1
j_call: TRBJ1-1
v_call: TRBV29-1
clone_size: many
cdr3_nt: TGCAGCGTTAAAGGACAGGGAGGCACTGAAGCTTTCTTT
cdr3_aa: CSVKGQGGTEAFF

d_call: .
j_call: TRBJ2-3
v_call: TRBV18
clone_size: .
cdr3_nt: TGTGCCAGCTCACCTGAATGGATTAGCACAGATACGCAGTATTTT
cdr3_aa: CASSPEWISTDTQYF

d_call: TRBD2
j_call: TRBJ2-7
v_call: TRBV5-1
clone_size: many
cdr3_nt: TGCGCCAGCAGCTTGTCTCCTGTCAGGACTAGCGCGATCTACGAGCAGTACTTC
cdr3_aa: CASSLSPVRTSAIYEQYF

d_call: .
j_call: TRBJ1-6
v_call: TRBV11-2
clone_size: few
cdr3_nt: TGTGCCAGCAGCTTAGCGGTGCCAGGGAATTCACCCCTCCACTTT
cdr3_aa: CASSLAVPGNSPLHF

d_call: .
j_call: TRBJ2-7
v_call: TRBV3-1
clone_size: few
cdr3_nt: TGTGCCAGCAGCCAAGATCCAGGGGACTACGAGCAGTACTTC
cdr3_aa: CASSQDPGDYEQYF

d_call: TRBD2
j_call: TRBJ2-5
v_call: TRBV29-1
clone_size: few
cdr3_nt: TGCAGCGTTGTAGGGGGACTAGCGGGAAATATCCAGTACTTC
cdr3_aa: CSVVGGLAGNIQYF

d_call: .
j_call: TRBJ1-3
v_call: TRBV21-1
clone_size: few
cdr3_nt: TGTGCCAGCTCCGAAGTACGTGGAAACACCATATATTTT
cdr3_aa: CASSEVRGNTIYF

d_call: .
j_call: TRBJ1-5
v_call: TRBV12-3/TRBV12-4
clone_size: .
cdr3_nt: TGTGCCAGCAGTTTTGGGCCCTATAGCAATCAGCCCCAGCATTTT
cdr3_aa: CASSFGPYSNQPQHF

d_call: .
j_call: TRBJ1-5
v_call: TRBV5-1
clone_size: .
cdr3_nt: TGCGCCAGCAGCTACCGAGGGGATACCAATCAGCCCCAGCATTTT
cdr3_aa: CASSYRGDTNQPQHF

d_call: .
j_call: TRBJ2-2
v_call: TRBV7-9
clone_size: .
cdr3_nt: TGTGCCAGCACGGGGGCCGTCGGGGAGCTGTTTTTT
cdr3_aa: CASTGAVGELFF

d_call: .
j_call: TRBJ1-2
v_call: TRBV7-9
clone_size: .
cdr3_nt: TGTGCCAGCAGCTCCCTAGCCTTGACAGACTCGGGAGGCTACACCTTC
cdr3_aa: CASSSLALTDSGGYTF

d_call: TRBD2
j_call: TRBJ2-1
v_call: TRBV24-1
clone_size: .
cdr3_nt: TGTGCCACCAGTGATTCGTTTGGCGGGAGATCAATCCATGAGCAGTTCTTC
cdr3_aa: CATSDSFGGRSIHEQFF

d_call: TRBD1
j_call: TRBJ2-4
v_call: TRBV20-1
clone_size: few
cdr3_nt: TGCAGTGCGAAAATACCGGGACAGGGTAACATTCAGTACTTC
cdr3_aa: CSAKIPGQGNIQYF

d_call: .
j_call: TRBJ2-7
v_call: TRBV7-3
clone_size: few
cdr3_nt: TGTGCCAGCAGCTTTGGCCCGGGGGCGAGCTACGAGCAGTACTTC
cdr3_aa: CASSFGPGASYEQYF

d_call: .
j_call: TRBJ2-7
v_call: TRBV5-1
clone_size: .
cdr3_nt: TGCGCCAGCAGCTCGGGACGCACCGCGATAATCGAGCAGTACTTC
cdr3_aa: CASSSGRTAIIEQYF

d_call: .
j_call: TRBJ2-4
v_call: TRBV12-3/TRBV12-4
clone_size: few
cdr3_nt: TGTGCCAGCACCACATCGCAGGTTTTGAACATTCAGTACTTC
cdr3_aa: CASTTSQVLNIQYF